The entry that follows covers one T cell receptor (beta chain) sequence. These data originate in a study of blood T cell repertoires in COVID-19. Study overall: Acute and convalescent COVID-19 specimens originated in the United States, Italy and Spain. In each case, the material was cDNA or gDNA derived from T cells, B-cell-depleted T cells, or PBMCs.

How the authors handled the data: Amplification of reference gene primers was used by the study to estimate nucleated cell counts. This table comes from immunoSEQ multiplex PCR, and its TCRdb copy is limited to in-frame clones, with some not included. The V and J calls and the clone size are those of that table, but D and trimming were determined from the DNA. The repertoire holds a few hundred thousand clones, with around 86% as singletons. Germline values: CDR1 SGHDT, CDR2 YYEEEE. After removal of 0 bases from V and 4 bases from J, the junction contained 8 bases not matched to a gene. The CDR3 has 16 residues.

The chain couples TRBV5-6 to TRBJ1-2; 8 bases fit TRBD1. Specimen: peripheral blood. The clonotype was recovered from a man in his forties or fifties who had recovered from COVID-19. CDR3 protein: CASSLEGQGLGYGYTF. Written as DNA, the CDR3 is TGTGCCAGCAGCTTGGAAGGACAGGGTCTAGGCTATGGCTACACCTTC.